The rows below give T cell receptor beta chains drawn from one sample of a study of molecular identifiers for immune sequencing clone quantification. TCRdb called the PCR reads again in MiXCR, with one record for every CDR3 protein. The data contain around 40,000 distinct CDR3 sequences, 15% to 20% of them seen just once; the ten biggest clones take up 0.9% to 1.2%. The sequenced sample was naive CD8+ T cells from blood, with Jurkat cell RNA spiked in. These receptors came from a human donor in good health. Some libraries in this study had Jurkat cell RNA spiked in. Each CDR3 is given with its conserved first and last residue. Fields, in order: D gene, J gene, clone size, CDR3 length, V gene, CDR3 DNA, CDR3 protein. D genes are given only for firm matches. Some rows mark clone size as missing; the rest say once, few, many or name a class of expanded clone.

>TRBD1|TRBJ2-4|few|15|TRBV7-8
TGTGCCAGCAGTCCGCAGGGGGCCGGTCAAAACACCTTGTACTTT
CASSPQGAGQNTLYF
>TRBD2|TRBJ2-7|many|16|TRBV7-2
TGTGCCAGCAGCTTAGGAGTCGGACTAGCGGCTTACGAGCAGTACTTC
CASSLGVGLAAYEQYF
>NA|TRBJ2-7|many|16|TRBV27
TGTGCCAGCAGCCCCCTTACGGGCCGCCTCTCCTACGAGCAGTACTTC
CASSPLTGRLSYEQYF
>NA|TRBJ1-2|many|15|TRBV4-3
TGCGCCAGCAGCCAAGATTGGGGGGCCAACTATGGCTACACCTTC
CASSQDWGANYGYTF
>TRBD1|TRBJ1-3|NA|12|TRBV7-8
TGTGCCGGGACAGGGGATGAAAACACCATATATTTT
CAGTGDENTIYF
>NA|TRBJ1-2|many|16|TRBV15
TGTGCCACCAGCAGAGATGTGACAGGAGGGGGCTATGGCTACACCTTC
CATSRDVTGGGYGYTF
>NA|TRBJ1-2|few|15|TRBV6-1
TGTGCCAGCAGTGAAGAAAGCTATGCTAACTATGGCTACACCTTC
CASSEESYANYGYTF
>NA|TRBJ2-7|many|14|TRBV11-2
TGTGCCAGCAGCTTAGGCGGAGGCCCCTACGAGCAGTACTTC
CASSLGGGPYEQYF
>NA|TRBJ1-5|many|14|TRBV7-9
TGTGCCAGCAGCCCGGACGCTAGCAATCAGCCCCAGCATTTT
CASSPDASNQPQHF
>NA|TRBJ2-2|many|16|TRBV24-1
TGTGCCACCAGTGGAAGATGGGGCGCTGGCACCGGGGAGCTGTTTTTT
CATSGRWGAGTGELFF
>NA|TRBJ2-1|many|12|TRBV19
TGTGCCAGTAGTATTGACTACAATGAGCAGTTCTTC
CASSIDYNEQFF
>TRBD2|TRBJ2-7|many|15|TRBV20-1
TGCAGTGCTAGAGACGGGGCGGGAGGGCTAAGCGAGCAGTACTTC
CSARDGAGGLSEQYF
>NA|TRBJ2-3|many|16|TRBV6-1
TGTGCCAGCAGATCCGGGGCCCCCCTAGTCACAGATACGCAGTATTTT
CASRSGAPLVTDTQYF
>NA|TRBJ2-7|many|14|TRBV5-6
TGTGCCAGCAGCCTGGGCGCCGGCGGGTACGAGCAGTACTTC
CASSLGAGGYEQYF
>NA|TRBJ1-2|few|16|TRBV6-5
TGTGCCAGCAGCGGGACGAGTCCGCAAGCGGGCTATGGCTACGCCTTC
CASSGTSPQAGYGYAF
>NA|TRBJ1-1|many|16|TRBV7-9
TGTGCCAGCAGCTTTCGTTCCCAGAGGGTGTCCACTGAAGCTTTCTTT
CASSFRSQRVSTEAFF
>NA|TRBJ2-6|many|13|TRBV29-1
TGCAGCGTCCACGACTCTGGGGCCAACGTCCTGACTTTC
CSVHDSGANVLTF
>TRBD1|TRBJ2-7|many|15|TRBV20-1
TGCAGTGCTCGTTCCGGGACAGGGGGTTCCTACGAGCAGTACTTC
CSARSGTGGSYEQYF
>NA|TRBJ1-2|NA|14|TRBV6-5
TGTGCCAGCAGTTACAGGGACACTAACTATGGCTACACCTTC
CASSYRDTNYGYTF
>NA|TRBJ1-5|NA|16|TRBV21-1
TGTGCCAGCACTGAACCCGCAGGGGTTGGGAATCAGCCCCAGCATTTT
CASTEPAGVGNQPQHF
>NA|TRBJ2-7|many|13|TRBV5-6
TGTGCCAGCAGCTTGGATACAGGGAACGAGCAGTACTTC
CASSLDTGNEQYF
>NA|TRBJ1-4|many|13|TRBV27
TGTGCCAGCAGTTGGGGGGCAAATGAAAAACTGTTTTTT
CASSWGANEKLFF
>NA|TRBJ2-3|many|14|TRBV13
TGTGCCAGCAGCGGAGGGCGGAGCACAGATACGCAGTATTTT
CASSGGRSTDTQYF
>TRBD1|TRBJ2-3|many|14|TRBV20-1
TGCAGTGCTAGGGACAGGCTTACGGCAGATACGCAGTATTTT
CSARDRLTADTQYF
>TRBD1|TRBJ2-7|many|13|TRBV28
TGTGCCAGCAGTTACAGGGGCTTATACGAGCAGTACTTC
CASSYRGLYEQYF
>NA|TRBJ2-7|medium-sized|12|TRBV7-2
TGTGCCAGCAGCTTGCCCTCCTACGAGCAGTACTTC
CASSLPSYEQYF
>NA|TRBJ1-2|many|13|TRBV6-2/TRBV6-3
TGTGCCAGCAGTTACGGGAGCGGATTAGGCTACACCTTC
CASSYGSGLGYTF
>TRBD1|TRBJ2-7|many|13|TRBV5-1
TGCGCCAGCAGCACAGGGGGATCCTACGAGCAGTACTTC
CASSTGGSYEQYF
>TRBD1|TRBJ2-2|many|18|TRBV23-1
TGCGCCAGCAGGTACCGACGACCGGGACAGCCGAACACCGGGGAGCTGTTTTTT
CASRYRRPGQPNTGELFF
>TRBD1|TRBJ1-1|many|15|TRBV12-3/TRBV12-4
TGTGCCAGCAGTCCCTACAGGGGCCCAAACACTGAAGCTTTCTTT
CASSPYRGPNTEAFF
>NA|TRBJ2-5|many|16|TRBV7-9
TGTGCCAGCAGCTTCGGGATAGGGGGTTCGGAAGAGACCCAGTACTTC
CASSFGIGGSEETQYF
>NA|TRBJ2-1|many|18|TRBV12-3/TRBV12-4
TGTGCCAGCACCCGCGGTAGAGAGCGGTGGGTGGGGAAGGGTGAGCAGTTCTTC
CASTRGRERWVGKGEQFF
>TRBD2|TRBJ2-1|many|15|TRBV19
TGTGCCAGTAGGGGTACTAGCGGGTCCTACAATGAGCAGTTCTTC
CASRGTSGSYNEQFF
>NA|TRBJ1-1|many|14|TRBV29-1
TGCAGCGTTGAAGGTACAGGACGGAACACTGAAGCTTTCTTT
CSVEGTGRNTEAFF
>NA|TRBJ1-5|many|13|TRBV27
TGTGCCAGCAGCTGGGGGAGCAATCAGCCCCAGCATTTT
CASSWGSNQPQHF
>NA|TRBJ1-5|NA|14|TRBV4-1
TGCGCCAGCAGCCAAGCCGGGACCCCCGGGCCCCAGCATTTT
CASSQAGTPGPQHF